This T cell receptor (beta chain) was profiled in a study of shared clonotypes between healthy human individuals (dated by TCRdb to about 2020). As for the study more broadly: The cohort comprised a couple of women and a few men aged 18 to 49 years. To increase sequencing depth and limit assay-specific biases, TCR repertoire library preparation and sequencing were carried out by different laboratories using diverse techniques. To estimate repertoire size and how much clonotype sharing occurs between individuals, the study deeply sequenced the blood TCR repertoires of five or six healthy adults. Per donor, three plates each were used for CD4 naive and CD4 memory, two for CD8 naive, and one for CD8 memory. Between about 0.94 and 10 billion PBMCs per donor were obtained by leukapheresis. Here is what the overall study found, with its caveats: Pairwise subsampling indicated that sequencing depth was expected to affect the degree of clonotype sharing among donors. Compared with non-shared clonotypes, the clonotypes found in all four sorted-subset donors had higher generation probabilities. Sampling was limited to blood, and TCR repertoires in tissue likely differ from TCR repertoires in blood. When a few donors were compared, the shared fraction of clonotypes was around 5% for naive CD4, around 3.5% for naive CD8, more than 2% for memory CD4, and around 0.37% for memory CD8. Even with the large sequencing depth, rarefaction of the sorted-subset datasets indicated that sequencing was incomplete. Larger estimated clonotype richness was generally found for naive subsets than for memory subsets. The small number of donors limited the genetic and exposure-history diversity represented.

About this clone itself: Its antigen is not yet known. Per-nucleotide qualities are absent, and no much larger clonotype sits a single base away.

TCR CDR3 regions were amplified from genomic DNA by multiplex PCR using the deep immunoSEQ assay. Genomic DNA extracted from each cell subset was distributed evenly over all wells of several immunoSEQ 96-well plates, and each plate served as one replicate. For sorted subsets, each replicate PCR was loaded with around 200 ng genomic DNA, equivalent to about 33,000 T cell genomes. The purified libraries were quantified using a Qubit 3.0 fluorometer, sized with a Bioanalyzer 2100, and then quantified again using the KAPA Library Quantification kit. Every immunoSEQ 96-well plate was sequenced on a dedicated single-read 150-cycle Illumina NextSeq 550 flow cell. The authors processed their data as follows. Because the immunoSEQ output included only junctional sequences and no quality scores, the filtering could not be the same as the filtering used for full-length reads. To assign V/J genes and CDR3, sequences were annotated using PyIR, a Python wrapper for IgBLAST v1.9, with IMGT germline references. Reads were removed for weak V/J assignments (E-value above 1e-6), missing CDR3, stop codons, out-of-frame junctions, or ambiguous translated residues. V3J clonotypes were defined by identical inferred V gene, J gene, and CDR3 amino acid sequence. To compute the percentage overlap between repertoires, the number of shared unique clonotypes was divided by the size of the smaller repertoire. Repertoire richness was assessed with RTK rarefaction, the Chao1 estimator, and Recon v2.1 estimates of unobserved clonotypes. OLGA was used to compute generation probabilities for all TCRbeta clonotypes that the gDNA method yielded from a handful of donors. TCRdb limited this immuneACCESS table to in-frame rearrangements with V and J called. A share of clones is missing; checked studies link under half to unresolved V genes, and the rest is unexplained. V and J calls and clone size are as listed in that table; D and trimming were resolved from the DNA. The sample table contains hundreds of thousands of clones; only one count was recorded for approximately 73% of them. The leading ten clones occupy roughly 2% of the sample.

From the germline V gene, CDR1 is SGHNT and CDR2 is YENEEA. The CDR3 has 16 amino acids, counting the end cysteine and phenylalanine. The sequence is cut down to CDR3 DNA, 48 bases in frame from base 1. Trimmed from V: 0 bases; trimmed from J: 4 bases; junction bases lacking a gene match: 2. Healthy HIV-negative adults with no recently reported acute infections or vaccinations were included as donors. Every donor was a Caucasian adult residing in Nashville, Tennessee, USA. Magnetic negative selection was used to enrich CD4+ T cells, after which naive cells were positively selected on CD45RA and the negative fraction became the memory subset. Blood was collected by leukapheresis, and PBMCs were isolated by Ficoll-Histopaque density gradient centrifugation and then cryopreserved in liquid nitrogen vapor phase. Analytical flow cytometry was used to check the purity and quantity of every magnetically sorted T cell population. Genomic DNA was isolated from each sorted fraction and quantified by UV absorbance on a Nanodrop 2000c.

Sequenced input: memory CD4+ T cells sorted from blood. This specimen's cell subset or site label, per the study, means: CD45RA-negative fraction. The chain links TRBV11-3 with TRBJ2-1; a stretch of 11 junction bases matches TRBD2. The receptor's source is a woman younger than 45 in good health. The DNA reads TGTGCCAGCAGCTTAGAAACTAGCGGGGGTTACAATGAGCAGTTCTTC. This codes for CASSLETSGGYNEQFF. Supplemented by the reference TRBV11-3 and TRBJ2-1 proteins around the CDR3, the complete variable domain is EAGVVQSPRYKIIEKKQPVAFWCNPISGHNTLYWYLQNLGQGPELLIRYENEEAVDDSQLPKDRFSAERLKGVDSTLKIQPAELGDSAVYLCASSLETSGGYNEQFFGPGTRLTVL.